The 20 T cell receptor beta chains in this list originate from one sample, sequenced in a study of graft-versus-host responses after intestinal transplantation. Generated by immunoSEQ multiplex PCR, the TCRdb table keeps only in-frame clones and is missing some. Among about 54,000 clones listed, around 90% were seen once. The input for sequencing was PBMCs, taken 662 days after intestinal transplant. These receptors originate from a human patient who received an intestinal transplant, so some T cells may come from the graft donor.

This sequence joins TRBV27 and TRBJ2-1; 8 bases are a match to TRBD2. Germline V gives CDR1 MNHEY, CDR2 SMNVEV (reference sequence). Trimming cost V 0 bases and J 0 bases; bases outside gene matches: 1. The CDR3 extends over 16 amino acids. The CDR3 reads CASSLSRGGSYNEQFF. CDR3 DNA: TGTGCCAGCAGTTTATCTCGGGGGGGCTCCTACAATGAGCAGTTCTTC.

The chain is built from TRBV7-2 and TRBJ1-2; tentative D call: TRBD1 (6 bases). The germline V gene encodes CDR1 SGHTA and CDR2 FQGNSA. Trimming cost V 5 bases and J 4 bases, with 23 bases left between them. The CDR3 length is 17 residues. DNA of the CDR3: TGTGCCAGCAGCACACCGGGACATAAAGTCCTCACCTATGGCTACACCTTC. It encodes CASSTPGHKVLTYGYTF.

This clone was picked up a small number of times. The CDR3 loop is CASSYFSGTGIGELFF. As DNA, the CDR3 is TGTGCCAGCAGTTACTTTTCCGGGACAGGCATAGGGGAGCTGTTTTTT. The rearrangement links TRBV6-5 to TRBJ2-2; 8 nucleotides align to TRBD1. Losses at the gene ends were 1 base for V and 8 bases for J; bases not matched to a gene: 9. CDR3 length equals 16 residues. Per the germline V gene, CDR1 is MNHEY and CDR2 is SVGAGI.

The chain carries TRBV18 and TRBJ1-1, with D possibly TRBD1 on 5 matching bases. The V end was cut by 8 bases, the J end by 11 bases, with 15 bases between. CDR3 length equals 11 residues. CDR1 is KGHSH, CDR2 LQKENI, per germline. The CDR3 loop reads CASQAGIGAFF. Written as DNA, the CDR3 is TGTGCCAGCCAGGCAGGGATAGGGGCTTTCTTT.

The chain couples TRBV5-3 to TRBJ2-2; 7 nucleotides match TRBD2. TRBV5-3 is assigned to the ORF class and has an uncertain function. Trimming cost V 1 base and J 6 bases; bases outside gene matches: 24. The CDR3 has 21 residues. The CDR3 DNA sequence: TGTGCCAGAAGCTTGAATCCCCCCGTGAGTGGGAGGGAGAGGACGGCCGGGGAGCTGTTTTTT. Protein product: CARSLNPPVSGRERTAGELFF.

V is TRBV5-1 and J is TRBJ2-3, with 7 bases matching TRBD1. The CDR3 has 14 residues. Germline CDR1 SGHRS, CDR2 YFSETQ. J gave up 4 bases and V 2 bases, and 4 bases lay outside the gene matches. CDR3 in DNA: TGCGCCAGCAGCTTCCGACAGGGCGCAGATACGCAGTATTTT. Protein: CASSFRQGADTQYF.

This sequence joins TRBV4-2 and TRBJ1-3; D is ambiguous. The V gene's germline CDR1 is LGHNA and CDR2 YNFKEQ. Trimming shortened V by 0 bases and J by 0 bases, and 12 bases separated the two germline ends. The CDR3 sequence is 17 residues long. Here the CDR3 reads CASSQDRQLYSGNTIYF. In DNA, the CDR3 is TGTGCCAGCAGCCAAGATCGGCAGCTCTACTCTGGAAACACCATATATTTT.

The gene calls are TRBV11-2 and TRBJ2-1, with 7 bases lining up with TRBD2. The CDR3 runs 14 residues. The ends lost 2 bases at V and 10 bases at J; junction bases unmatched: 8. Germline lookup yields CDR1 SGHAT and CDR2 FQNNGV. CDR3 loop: CASSLLVAGPEQFF. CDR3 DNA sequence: TGTGCCAGCAGCTTATTAGTAGCGGGCCCCGAGCAGTTCTTC.

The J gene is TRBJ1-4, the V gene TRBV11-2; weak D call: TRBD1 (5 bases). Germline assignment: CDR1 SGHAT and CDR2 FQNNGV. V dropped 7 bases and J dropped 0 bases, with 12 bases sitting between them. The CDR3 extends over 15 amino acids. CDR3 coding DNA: TGTGCCAGCAAGCAGGGTTCGACAACTAATGAAAAACTGTTTTTT. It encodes CASKQGSTTNEKLFF.

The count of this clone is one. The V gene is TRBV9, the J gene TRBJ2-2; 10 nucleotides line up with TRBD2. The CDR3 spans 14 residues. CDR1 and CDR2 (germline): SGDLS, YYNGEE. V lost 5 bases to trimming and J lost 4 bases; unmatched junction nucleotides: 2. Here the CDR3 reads CASSIAGGTGELFF. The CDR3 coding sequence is TGTGCCAGCAGTATAGCGGGGGGCACCGGGGAGCTGTTTTTT.

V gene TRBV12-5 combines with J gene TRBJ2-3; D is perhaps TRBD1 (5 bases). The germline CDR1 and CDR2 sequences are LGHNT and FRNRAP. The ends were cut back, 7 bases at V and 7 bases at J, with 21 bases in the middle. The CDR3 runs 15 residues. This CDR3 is CASAQPGGAVHTQYF. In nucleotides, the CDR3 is TGTGCTAGTGCTCAACCCGGTGGGGCCGTTCATACGCAGTATTTT. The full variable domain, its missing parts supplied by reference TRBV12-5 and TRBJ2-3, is DARVTQTPRHKVTEMGQEVTMRCQPILGHNTVFWYRQTMMQGLELLAYFRNRAPLDDSGMPKDRFSAEMPDATLATLKIQPSEPRDSAVYFCASAQPGGAVHTQYFGPGTRLTVL.

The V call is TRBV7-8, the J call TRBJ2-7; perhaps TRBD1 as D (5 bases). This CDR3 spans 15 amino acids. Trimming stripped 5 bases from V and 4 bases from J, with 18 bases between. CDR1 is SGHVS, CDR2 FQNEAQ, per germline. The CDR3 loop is CASSNWGSLGYEQYF. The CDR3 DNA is TGTGCCAGCAGCAACTGGGGCAGCCTCGGGTACGAGCAGTACTTC.

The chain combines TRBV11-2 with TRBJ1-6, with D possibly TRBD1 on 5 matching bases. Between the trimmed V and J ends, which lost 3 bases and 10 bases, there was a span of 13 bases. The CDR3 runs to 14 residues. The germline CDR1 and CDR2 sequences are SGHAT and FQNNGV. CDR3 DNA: TGTGCCAGCAGCTTGGGGGTGATTATGTCACCCCTCCACTTT. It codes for CASSLGVIMSPLHF.

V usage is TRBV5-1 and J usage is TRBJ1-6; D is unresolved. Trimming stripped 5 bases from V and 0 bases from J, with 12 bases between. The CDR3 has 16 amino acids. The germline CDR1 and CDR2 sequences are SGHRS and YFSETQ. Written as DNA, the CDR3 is TGCGCCAGCAGTCGGACGGCGAGCTCCTATAATTCACCCCTCCACTTT. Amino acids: CASSRTASSYNSPLHF.

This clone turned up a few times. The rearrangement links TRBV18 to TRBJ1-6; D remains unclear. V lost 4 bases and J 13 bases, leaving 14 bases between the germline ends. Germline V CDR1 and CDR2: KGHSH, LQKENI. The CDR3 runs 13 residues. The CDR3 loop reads CASSRGPDFPLHF. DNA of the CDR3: TGTGCCAGCTCACGCGGACCTGATTTCCCCCTCCACTTT.

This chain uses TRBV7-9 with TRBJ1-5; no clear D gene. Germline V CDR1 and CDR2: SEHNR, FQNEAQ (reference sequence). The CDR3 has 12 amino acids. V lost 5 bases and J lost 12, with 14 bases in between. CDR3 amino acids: CASSTSTARQHF. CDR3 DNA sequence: TGTGCCAGCAGCACCTCCACAGCTCGCCAGCATTTT.

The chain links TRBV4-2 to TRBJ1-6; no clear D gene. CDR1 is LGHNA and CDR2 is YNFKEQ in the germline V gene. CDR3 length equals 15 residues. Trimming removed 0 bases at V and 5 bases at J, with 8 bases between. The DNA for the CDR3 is TGTGCCAGCAGCCAAGATAAGGAGAATAATTCACCCCTCCACTTT. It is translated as CASSQDKENNSPLHF.

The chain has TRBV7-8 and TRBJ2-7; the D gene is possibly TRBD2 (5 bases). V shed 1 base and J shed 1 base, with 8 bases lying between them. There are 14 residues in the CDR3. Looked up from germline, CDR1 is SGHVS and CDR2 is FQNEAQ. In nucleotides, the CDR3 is TGTGCCAGCAGCTTAGATCCGGGATCCTACGAGCAGTACTTC. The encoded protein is CASSLDPGSYEQYF.

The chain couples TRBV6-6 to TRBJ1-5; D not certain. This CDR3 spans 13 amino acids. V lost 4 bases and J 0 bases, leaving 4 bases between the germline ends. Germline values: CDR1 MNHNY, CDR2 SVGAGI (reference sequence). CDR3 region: CASSWLSNQPQHF. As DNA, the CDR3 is TGTGCCAGCAGTTGGCTTAGCAATCAGCCCCAGCATTTT.

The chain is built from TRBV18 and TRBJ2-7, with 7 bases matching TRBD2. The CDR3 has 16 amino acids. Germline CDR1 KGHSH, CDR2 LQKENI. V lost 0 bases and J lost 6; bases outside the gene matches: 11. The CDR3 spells CASSPPLFLGRVEQYF. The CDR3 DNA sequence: TGTGCCAGCTCACCACCCCTGTTCCTAGGGAGGGTCGAGCAGTACTTC.